The 24 T cell receptor beta chains below were found in one sample sequenced in a study of persistence of HIV-infected CD4 T cells. Sequencing used immunoSEQ version 4 in survey mode. The data were produced by immunoSEQ multiplex PCR, yet TCRdb's version contains in-frame clones alone and is incomplete. This table has over 10,000 clones, about three fifths appearing once. Cells were stimulated with overlapping HIV-1 Gag 15-mer peptides. Sorting of responding CD4+ T cells relied on upregulated CD40 ligand together with CD69. These receptors' targets are unknown. The sequencing used CD4+ T cells sorted from PBMCs after approximately 19-hour stimulation, collected from a patient who received antiretroviral therapy. These receptors came from an adult man with HIV who was CMV-seropositive.

The chain joins TRBV6-1 to TRBJ2-4, with 14 bases fitting TRBD2. The CDR3 loop spans 19 amino acids. V shed 3 bases, J shed 2 bases, and the junction held 9 bases outside the gene matches. Germline lookup yields CDR1 MNHNS and CDR2 SASEGT. As DNA, the CDR3 is TGTGCCAGCAGTGATCGGACTAGCGGGGGGCGTAGGACCAAAAACATTCAGTACTTC. Translated, it gives CASSDRTSGGRRTKNIQYF.

This clone is medium-sized in the sample. This chain links TRBV6-1 with TRBJ2-7; D not certain. This CDR3 is 17 amino acids long. Germline CDR1 and CDR2: MNHNS and SASEGT. V lost 1 base and J 7 bases, leaving 23 bases between the germline ends. The DNA for the CDR3 is TGTGCCAGCAGTGAAGGGGCCGCGAGAGGTAAACGGAGTGAGCAGTACTTC. It codes for CASSEGAARGKRSEQYF.

This clone appeared once. This chain joins TRBV25-1 and TRBJ1-2; 8 bases line up with TRBD1. Unmatched junction bases numbered 3, after V lost 6 bases and J lost 3 bases. Germline-derived CDR1 and CDR2 are MGHDK and SYGVNS. CDR3 size: 13 residues. CDR3 nucleotide sequence: TGTGCCAGCAGCGGACAGGGTTACTATGGCTACACCTTC. It is translated as CASSGQGYYGYTF.

V gene TRBV5-5 combines with J gene TRBJ2-1; D might be TRBD2 (6 bases). The V gene lost 2 bases and the J gene lost 0 bases, with 15 bases spanning the gap. From germline, CDR1 is SGHKS and CDR2 YYEKEE (reference sequence). The CDR3 contains 17 residues. In DNA form, the CDR3 reads TGTGCCAGCAGCTTCAGGGCTAGCGCAAGCTCCTACAATGAGCAGTTCTTC. Translation gives CASSFRASASSYNEQFF.

This clone was counted a few times. This chain links TRBV20-1 with TRBJ2-7; D ambiguous. This CDR3 spans 16 amino acids. Germline assignment: CDR1 DFQATT and CDR2 SNEGSKA (reference sequence). The V gene lost 3 bases and the J gene lost 5 bases, with 23 bases spanning the gap. CDR3 in DNA: TGCAGTGCTAGTAATGATGTCGCAAGGCCGGAGCACGAGCAGTACTTC. It translates to CSASNDVARPEHEQYF.

The gene calls are TRBV18 and TRBJ1-1, with D perhaps TRBD1 (5 bases). The CDR3 totals 16 residues. Germline V gene lookup returns CDR1 KGHSH and CDR2 LQKENI. With 2 bases removed from V and 0 bases from J, the gap between germline ends came to 13 bases. The CDR3, as DNA: TGTGCCAGCTCACCAAGGCTCGGGGACCTGAACACTGAAGCTTTCTTT. Protein: CASSPRLGDLNTEAFF.

As to this clone: This sample includes further DNA sequences coding for the same CDR3. The V and J genes are TRBV9 and TRBJ2-5; D may match TRBD1 or TRBD2 (5 bases each). Germline CDR1 SGDLS, CDR2 YYNGEE. Trimming removed 2 bases at V and 5 bases at J, with 10 bases between. The CDR3 contains 13 residues. The CDR3 is CASSVAREETQYF. In DNA form, the CDR3 reads TGTGCCAGCAGCGTGGCCAGGGAGGAGACCCAGTACTTC.

The V call is TRBV29-1, the J call TRBJ2-2; D may be TRBD1 or TRBD2 (5 bases each). The CDR3 covers 13 residues. Per germline, CDR1 SQVTM and CDR2 ANQGSEA. Trimming removed 7 bases from V and 5 bases from J, with 14 bases in between. CDR3: CSAGTGGTGELFF. The CDR3 nucleotides read TGCAGCGCCGGGACCGGTGGAACCGGGGAGCTGTTTTTT.

This chain joins TRBV2 and TRBJ1-1, with TRBD1 as a possible D gene (5 bases). Germline CDR1 is SNHLY and CDR2 is FYNNEI. Deletions cut 8 bases from V and 1 base from J, with 17 bases between. The CDR3 sequence is 15 residues long. The DNA of the CDR3 is TGTGCCAGCCATGAAGTCGGGGCAAGGAACACTGAAGCTTTCTTT. This sequence encodes CASHEVGARNTEAFF. Supplemented by reference TRBV2 and TRBJ1-1, the full variable domain reads EPEVTQTPSHQVTQMGQEVILRCVPISNHLYFYWYRQILGQKVEFLVSFYNNEISEKSEIFDDQFSVERPDGSNFTLKIRSTKLEDSAMYFCASHEVGARNTEAFFGQGTRLTVV.

The rearrangement links TRBV23-1 to TRBJ2-2; 9 bases map to TRBD1. TRBV23-1 is an ORF, and what it does is uncertain. This CDR3 has 17 amino acids. Trimming took 4 bases from V and 4 from J; bases not matched to a gene: 10. CDR3 bases: TGCGCCAGCAGTCGCCGGGACGGGACAGGGCCCACCGGGGAGCTGTTTTTT. As protein: CASSRRDGTGPTGELFF.

The chain employs TRBV27 and TRBJ2-2; D is perhaps TRBD2 (5 bases). CDR3 length: 14 residues. With 3 bases removed from V and 4 bases from J, the gap between germline ends came to 9 bases. Germline lookup yields CDR1 MNHEY and CDR2 SMNVEV (reference sequence). Here the CDR3 reads CASSFSGLTGELFF. The CDR3 coding sequence is TGTGCCAGCAGTTTTTCTGGACTCACCGGGGAGCTGTTTTTT.

The chain uses TRBV10-3 and TRBJ2-7, with 13 nucleotides matching TRBD2. V gave up 7 bases and J gave up 5 bases; unmatched junction bases: 2. This CDR3 has 13 residues. The germline V gene encodes CDR1 ENHRY and CDR2 SYGVKD. CDR3 residues: CAIKTSGRNEQYF. For the CDR3, the DNA is TGTGCCATCAAGACTAGCGGGAGGAACGAGCAGTACTTC.

V and J are TRBV7-9 and TRBJ2-7, with 9 bases aligning to TRBD2. The trim removed 0 bases at V and 4 bases at J, leaving 7 bases unmatched. In germline, CDR1 is SEHNR, CDR2 FQNEAQ (reference sequence). The CDR3 has 16 amino acids. CDR3 loop: CASSLAKSGGKYEQYF. The CDR3 DNA reads as TGTGCCAGCAGCTTAGCAAAGAGCGGGGGGAAATACGAGCAGTACTTC.

This chain connects TRBV10-2 to TRBJ2-7; TRBD1 matches at 8 bases. Per the germline V gene, CDR1 is WSHSY and CDR2 is SAAADI. The V and J ends lost 4 bases and 2 bases, in that order; junction bases with no gene match: 10. There are 16 residues in the CDR3. The CDR3 reads CASSGPTGGSPYEQYF. The CDR3 DNA sequence: TGCGCCAGCAGTGGACCAACAGGGGGATCCCCCTACGAGCAGTACTTC.

The chain links TRBV18 to TRBJ2-1; TRBD2 is a possible D gene (5 bases). V lost 4 bases to trimming and J lost 3 bases, with 13 bases between them. This CDR3 comprises 15 residues. Germline CDR1 is KGHSH and CDR2 is LQKENI. CDR3 sequence reads: CASSLSREVYNEQFF. CDR3 coding DNA: TGTGCCAGCTCACTCTCTCGGGAAGTCTACAATGAGCAGTTCTTC.

Only a few counts were recorded for this clone. The CDR3 is CASSYSGERYGYTF. The CDR3 nucleotides read TGTGCCAGCAGTTATTCAGGGGAGCGCTATGGCTACACCTTC. This chain joins TRBV6-1 and TRBJ1-2, with D tentatively TRBD1 (6 bases). The V gene's germline CDR1 is MNHNS and CDR2 SASEGT. The CDR3 sequence is 14 residues long. Trimming cost V 5 bases and J 4 bases, with 14 bases left between them.

The chain joins TRBV7-2 to TRBJ1-5; D gene unclear. The CDR3 is 14 amino acids. Germline values: CDR1 SGHTA, CDR2 FQGNSA. The germline V and J ends were trimmed by 1 base and 0 bases, with 4 bases remaining between them. CDR3 in amino acids: CASSLGNSNQPQHF. CDR3 in DNA: TGTGCCAGCAGCTTAGGGAATAGCAATCAGCCCCAGCATTTT.

The J gene is TRBJ2-2, the V gene TRBV7-2, with D perhaps TRBD1 or TRBD2 (5 bases each). With 5 bases removed from V and 5 bases from J, the gap between germline ends came to 12 bases. Germline CDR1 SGHTA, CDR2 FQGNSA. This CDR3 contains 14 residues. CDR3 sequence (DNA): TGTGCCAGCAGCGGACTGGGACGTACCGGGGAGCTGTTTTTT. It specifies CASSGLGRTGELFF.

The CDR3 bases are TGTGCCAGCTTATTGGGAGACACTGAAGCTTTCTTT. Its protein product is CASLLGDTEAFF. V gene TRBV5-6 combines with J gene TRBJ1-1, with D unclear. Germline CDR1 is SGHDT and CDR2 is YYEEEE. Between the trimmed V and J ends, which lost 7 bases and 3 bases, there was a span of 10 bases. The CDR3 has 12 amino acids.

This sequence joins TRBV5-4 and TRBJ1-2; 12 positions match TRBD1. The CDR3 spans 18 residues. J lost 4 bases, V lost 7 bases, and 17 bases had no gene match. The germline CDR1 and CDR2 sequences are SGHNT and YYREEE (reference sequence). CDR3 amino acids: CASFSGGTGGGYAYGYTF. CDR3 nucleotide sequence: TGTGCCAGCTTCTCCGGTGGGACAGGGGGCGGATATGCCTATGGCTACACCTTC.

The chain couples TRBV2 to TRBJ2-7; D call uncertain. The V and J ends lost 6 bases and 3 bases respectively, with 6 bases between them. CDR1 SNHLY and CDR2 FYNNEI come from the germline V gene. The CDR3 extends over 11 amino acids. The CDR3: CASRASYEQYF. DNA of the CDR3: TGTGCCAGCAGGGCCAGCTACGAGCAGTACTTC.

The rearrangement uses TRBV7-8 and TRBJ1-5; D is possibly TRBD1 (6 bases). In germline, CDR1 is SGHVS, CDR2 FQNEAQ. V was pared by 1 base and J by 0 bases, with 10 bases between. This CDR3 has 16 residues. CDR3 in DNA: TGTGCCAGCAGCTTAGAGGGACATCTTAGCAATCAGCCCCAGCATTTT. As protein: CASSLEGHLSNQPQHF.

This clone counts as medium-sized. Other DNA sequences in this specimen translate into the identical CDR3. CDR3 sequence reads: CASTRQGGNQPQHF. The DNA of the CDR3 is TGTGCCAGTACCAGGCAGGGTGGCAATCAGCCCCAGCATTTT. The chain uses TRBV19 and TRBJ1-5; weak D call: TRBD1 (5 bases). V was cut by 7 bases and J by 2 bases, with 12 bases left in between. Germline V gene data show CDR1 as LNHDA and CDR2 as SQIVND (reference sequence). This CDR3 is 14 amino acids long. Drawing the rest from reference TRBV19 and TRBJ1-5, the complete variable domain is DGGITQSPKYLFRKEGQNVTLSCEQNLNHDAMYWYRQDPGQGLRLIYYSQIVNDFQKGDIAEGYSVSREKKESFPLTVTSAQKNPTAFYLCASTRQGGNQPQHFGDGTRLSIL.

This clone turned up a few times. The chain uses TRBV20-1 and TRBJ1-6; TRBD1 agrees at 7 bases. Germline assignment: CDR1 DFQATT and CDR2 SNEGSKA (reference sequence). The CDR3 is made up of 15 amino acids. Trimming took 3 bases from V and 5 from J; bases not matched to a gene: 7. The CDR3 DNA sequence: TGCAGTGCTAGTGACAGGGACCTAAATAATTCACCCCTCCACTTT. It encodes CSASDRDLNNSPLHF.